The 3 T cell receptor beta chains below come from one sample, sequenced in a study of post-analysis software for immune sequencing data. Study observations and caveats: Relative to controls, patients had about five TRBV segments at higher frequency, with TRBV5-6, TRBV5-1 and TRBV20-1 among these.

Unique-molecular-identifier-tagged TCR beta cDNA libraries were used. TCRdb called the PCR reads again in MiXCR, with one record for every CDR3 protein. The sample records over 700,000 distinct CDR3 sequences, around 27% being singletons. These TCRs' antigens remain unknown. The sequencing input was blood. Every receptor here comes from a girl between 10 and 17 years old with multiple sclerosis.

This chain joins TRBV5-1 and TRBJ1-1; D might be TRBD1 (6 bases). This CDR3 region has 16 residues. The V end was cut by 4 bases, the J end by 0 bases, with 16 bases between. Germline lookup yields CDR1 SGHRS and CDR2 YFSETQ. The CDR3 DNA sequence: TGCGCCAGCAGCCCCGGGGGGCGATACATGAACACTGAAGCTTTCTTT. Translating gives CASSPGGRYMNTEAFF.

In DNA form, the CDR3 reads TGTGCCAGCAGCTTTCAGGGTAGGGCTGAAGCTTTCTTT. This gives the protein CASSFQGRAEAFF. J is TRBJ1-1 and V is TRBV5-5, with D possibly TRBD1 on 5 matching bases. The CDR3 has 13 residues. Germline V gives CDR1 SGHKS, CDR2 YYEKEE (reference sequence). V was cut by 2 bases and J by 6 bases, with 11 bases left in between.

The chain couples TRBV3-1 to TRBJ2-3, with a tentative D call TRBD2 (5 bases). The V end lost 1 base, the J end lost 10 bases, and 12 bases lay between the germline ends. This CDR3 has 13 residues. Germline-derived CDR1 and CDR2 are LGHDT and YNNKEL (reference sequence). CDR3 sequence (DNA): TGTGCCAGCAGCCAAGTCGACGGGGATGCGCAGTATTTT. This encodes CASSQVDGDAQYF.